This T cell receptor beta chain was identified in a study of blood T cells in healthy people across ages. CDR1 DFQATT and CDR2 SNEGSKA come from the germline V gene (reference sequence). The length of the CDR3 is 12 residues. The use of a sample-barcoded 5' primer and a J-beta primer mix characterized a second PCR of roughly 6 to 12 cycles. A template-switch adaptor containing 12 random nucleotides labeled each cDNA molecule. TCRdb ran MiXCR on the 5' RACE reads and lists one entry per CDR3 protein. The profile shows roughly 1,700,000 distinct CDR3 sequences, about 30% of them singletons. Study-wide results and limits: Naive CD4+ cell counts and diversity both ran higher in long-lived than in aged donors.

This clonotype occurred a few times. The antigen remains undetermined. This clone may be a read error of a much larger clone one base away. The rearrangement joins TRBV20-1 to TRBJ1-2, with 9 bases identical to TRBD1. The receptor's source is a woman aged 25 to 39 in good health. Input material: blood. CDR3 residues: CRARGQGYGYTF. CDR3 DNA sequence: TGCAGGGCACGGGGACAGGGATATGGCTACACCTTC.